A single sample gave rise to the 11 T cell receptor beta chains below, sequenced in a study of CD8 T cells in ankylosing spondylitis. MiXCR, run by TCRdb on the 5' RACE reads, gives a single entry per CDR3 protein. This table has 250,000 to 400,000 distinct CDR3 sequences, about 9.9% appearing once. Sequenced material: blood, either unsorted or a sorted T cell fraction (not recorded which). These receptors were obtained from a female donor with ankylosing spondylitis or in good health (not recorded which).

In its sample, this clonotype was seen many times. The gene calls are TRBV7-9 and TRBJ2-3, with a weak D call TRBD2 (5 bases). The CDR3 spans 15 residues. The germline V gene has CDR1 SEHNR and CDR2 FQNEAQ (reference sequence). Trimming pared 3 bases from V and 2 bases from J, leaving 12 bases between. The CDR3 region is CASSLSGIPTDTQYF. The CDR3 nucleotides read TGTGCCAGCAGCTTGAGCGGAATCCCCACAGATACGCAGTATTTT.

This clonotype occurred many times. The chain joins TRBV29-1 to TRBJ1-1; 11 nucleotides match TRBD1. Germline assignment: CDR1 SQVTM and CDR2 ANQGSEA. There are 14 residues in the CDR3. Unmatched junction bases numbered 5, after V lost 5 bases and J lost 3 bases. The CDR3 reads CSVRTGGGYTEAFF. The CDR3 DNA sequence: TGCAGCGTTCGGACAGGGGGCGGGTACACTGAAGCTTTCTTT.

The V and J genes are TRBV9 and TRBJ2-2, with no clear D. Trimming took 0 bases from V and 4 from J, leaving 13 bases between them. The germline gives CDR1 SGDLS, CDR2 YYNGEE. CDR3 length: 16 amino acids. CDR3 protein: CASSVGGSSVTGELFF. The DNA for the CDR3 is TGTGCCAGCAGCGTAGGTGGTTCGTCGGTCACCGGGGAGCTGTTTTTT.

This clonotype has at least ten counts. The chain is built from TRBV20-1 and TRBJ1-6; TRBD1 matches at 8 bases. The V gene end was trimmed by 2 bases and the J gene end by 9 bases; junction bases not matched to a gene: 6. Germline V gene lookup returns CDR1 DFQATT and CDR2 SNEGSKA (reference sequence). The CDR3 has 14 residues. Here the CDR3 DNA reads TGCAGTGCTAGAACTCCAGGGGGCGGTTCACCCCTCCACTTT. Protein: CSARTPGGGSPLHF.

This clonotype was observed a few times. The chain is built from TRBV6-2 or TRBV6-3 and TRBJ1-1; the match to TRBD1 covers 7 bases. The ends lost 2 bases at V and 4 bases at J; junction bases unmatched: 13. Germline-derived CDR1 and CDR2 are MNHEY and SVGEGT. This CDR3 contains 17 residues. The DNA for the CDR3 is TGTGCCAGCAGTTACGCGGTTAGGGGGCGAGGGAGCACTGAAGCTTTCTTT. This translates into CASSYAVRGRGSTEAFF.

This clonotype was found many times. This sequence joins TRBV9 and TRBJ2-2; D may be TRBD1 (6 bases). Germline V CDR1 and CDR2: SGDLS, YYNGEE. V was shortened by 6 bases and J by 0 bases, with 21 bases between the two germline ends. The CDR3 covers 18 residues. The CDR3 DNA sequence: TGTGCCAGCAAGCCAGGGACATCAAACCTCGCGAACACCGGGGAGCTGTTTTTT. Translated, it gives CASKPGTSNLANTGELFF.

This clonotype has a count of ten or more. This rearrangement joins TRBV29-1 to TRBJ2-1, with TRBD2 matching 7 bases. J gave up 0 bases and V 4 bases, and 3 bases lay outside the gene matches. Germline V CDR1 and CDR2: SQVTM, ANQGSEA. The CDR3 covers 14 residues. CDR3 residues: CSVGGGSSYNEQFF. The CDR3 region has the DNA TGCAGCGTTGGTGGCGGGAGCTCCTACAATGAGCAGTTCTTC.

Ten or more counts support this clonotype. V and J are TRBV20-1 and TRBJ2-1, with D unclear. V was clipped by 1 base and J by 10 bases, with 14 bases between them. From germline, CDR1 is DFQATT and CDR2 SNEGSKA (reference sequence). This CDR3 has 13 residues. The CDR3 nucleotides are TGCAGTGCTAGAGGTCAAGCCCTCGGAGAGCAGTTCTTC. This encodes CSARGQALGEQFF.

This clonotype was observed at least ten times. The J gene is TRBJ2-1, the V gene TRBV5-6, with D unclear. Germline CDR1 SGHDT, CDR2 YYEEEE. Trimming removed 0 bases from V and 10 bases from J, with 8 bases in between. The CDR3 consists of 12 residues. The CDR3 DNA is TGTGCCAGCAGCTTGGCACACGGAGAGCAGTTCTTC. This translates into CASSLAHGEQFF.

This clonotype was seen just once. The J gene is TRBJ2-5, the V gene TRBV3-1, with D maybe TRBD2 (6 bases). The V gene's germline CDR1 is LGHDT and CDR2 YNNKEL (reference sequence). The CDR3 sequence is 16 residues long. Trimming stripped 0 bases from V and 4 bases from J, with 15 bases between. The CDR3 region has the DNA TGTGCCAGCAGCCAAGATCCGCCCGGGAGCGGAGAGACCCAGTACTTC. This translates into CASSQDPPGSGETQYF.

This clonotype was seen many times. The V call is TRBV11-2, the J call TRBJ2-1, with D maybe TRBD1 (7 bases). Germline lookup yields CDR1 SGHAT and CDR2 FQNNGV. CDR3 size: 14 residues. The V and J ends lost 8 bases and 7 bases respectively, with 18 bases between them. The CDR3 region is CASLVAGGMNEQFF. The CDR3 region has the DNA TGTGCCAGCTTAGTGGCAGGGGGGATGAATGAGCAGTTCTTC.